A single TCR beta chain is shown here with its context. Its antigen is unknown. A much larger clone lies one base from this, so it may be a read error. The data were taken from a study of regulatory T cells in long-lasting Graves disease. Overall study findings and caveats: Persistent disease preferred TRBV28, TRBJ1-2 and TRBJ2-5. Persistent Graves' patients had lower TCR diversity than newly diagnosed ones.

HTBI primers from iRepertoire and Arm-PCR of CDR3 regions yielded the TCR beta libraries. In TCRdb, the multiplex PCR reads were re-called with MiXCR into one record per CDR3 protein. This table holds approximately 310,000 distinct CDR3 sequences, 18% found once. Sample time point: newly diagnosed GD, antithyroid drugs for less than 3 months. Extracted RNA from PBMCs served as the source of the TCR library. This CDR3 region has 14 residues. Looked up from germline, CDR1 is GTSNPN and CDR2 is SVGIG (reference sequence). The source of this sequence is a female donor with Graves disease. The chain recombines TRBV30 with TRBJ2-1; 8 nucleotides line up with TRBD2. Sequences were derived from peripheral blood mononuclear cells (PBMCs), sampled at new diagnosis, from a patient treated with antithyroid drugs. This CDR3 is CTWRTSGSYNEQFF. CDR3 DNA sequence: TGTACCTGGAGAACTAGCGGCTCCTACAATGAGCAGTTCTTC.